Sequencing of this T cell receptor beta chain was carried out in a study of monozygotic twins with inflammatory bowel disease. Germline CDR1 reads SGHVS; CDR2 reads FNYEAQ. CDR3 length: 15 amino acids. For each CDR3 protein, TCRdb gives one entry from its re-call of the 5' RACE reads, without DNA. This specimen shows about 450,000 distinct CDR3 sequences; the ten leading clones hold about 2.3%. J is TRBJ1-1 and V is TRBV7-6. Sequencing used blood. The TCR comes from a human donor with ulcerative colitis or Crohn's disease, or a healthy co-twin of an affected twin (not recorded which). CDR3 loop: CASSSQAAGLNEAFF.